The text below deals with one T cell receptor (beta chain). Antigen: not known. This record belongs to a study of shared clonotypes between healthy human individuals. Regarding the study as a whole: Memory subsets generally showed lower estimated richness than naive subsets.

Sequencing was performed with immunoSEQ multiplex PCR; in TCRdb, only in-frame clones are kept and a portion is missing. There are approximately 2,300,000 clones in the sample; around 92% occur only once, and 0.37% lies in the top ten. From germline, CDR1 is MDHEN and CDR2 SYDVKM. The CDR3 runs 16 residues. V gave up 4 bases and J gave up 4 bases; unmatched junction bases: 9. The source material was naive CD4+ T cells from PBMCs. The subset: CD45RA+ positively selected. The genes are TRBV28 and TRBJ1-1; TRBD1 matches 10 bases. This receptor was identified in a man younger than 35 in good health. Some clones in this sample may be carry-over from other donors' samples. DNA for the CDR3: TGTGCCAGCAGTTCGACCCGACAGGGGGCTGGCACTGAAGCTTTCTTT. This codes for CASSSTRQGAGTEAFF.